The 27 T cell receptor beta chains below were found in one sample sequenced in a study of blood T cell repertoires in COVID-19 (dated by TCRdb to the early 2020s). Library preparation employed the immunoSEQ multiplex PCR assay. The immuneACCESS repertoire file appears here via TCRdb, limited to in-frame rearrangements. These files lack a portion of the clones; in checked studies, under half of the deficit traces to unresolved V genes, and the cause of the others is not known. The sample has hundreds of thousands of clones on record, approximately 90% of them singletons. The ten biggest clones cover 6% of the sample. Source material: PBMCs or T cells enriched from blood (not recorded which). These receptors were collected from a woman in her forties who had recovered from COVID-19.

This chain links TRBV11-1 with TRBJ2-5; D gene unclear. Germline CDR1 reads SGHAT; CDR2 reads FQDESV (reference sequence). Deletions cut 7 bases from V and 4 bases from J, with 19 bases between. CDR3 length: 15 residues. The CDR3 DNA reads as TGTGCCAGCACCTACCAAGAATCGAGTTTAGAGACCCAGTACTTC. This codes for CASTYQESSLETQYF.

The chain uses TRBV2 and TRBJ2-5; tentative D call: TRBD1 (5 bases). V gave up 6 bases and J gave up 2 bases, with 16 bases separating them. There are 15 residues in the CDR3. CDR1 is SNHLY and CDR2 is FYNNEI in the germline V gene. The CDR3 reads CASRRIDSPQETQYF. The CDR3 nucleotides read TGTGCCAGCAGGCGTATCGACAGTCCTCAAGAGACCCAGTACTTC.

This chain connects TRBV7-2 to TRBJ1-4, with D uncertain. Trimming pared 2 bases from V and 0 bases from J, leaving 16 bases between. CDR3 size: 18 residues. Germline V gives CDR1 SGHTA, CDR2 FQGNSA. The CDR3 sequence is CASSLIQEGFATNEKLFF. CDR3 nucleotides: TGTGCCAGCAGCTTAATCCAGGAGGGATTTGCAACTAATGAAAAACTGTTTTTT.

The J gene is TRBJ2-3, the V gene TRBV3-1 (or the pseudogene TRBV3-2), with 11 bases lining up with TRBD2. The CDR3 runs 16 residues. The V gene's germline CDR1 is LGHDT and CDR2 YNNKEL (reference sequence). The V segment lost 4 bases and the J segment 5 bases; nucleotides outside the gene matches: 8. This CDR3 reads CASSPLLAGEQDTQYF. The CDR3 DNA reads as TGTGCCAGCAGCCCCCTACTAGCGGGAGAGCAAGATACGCAGTATTTT.

The V and J genes are TRBV5-1 and TRBJ2-1, with TRBD1 as a possible D gene (6 bases). Trimming left V 1 base short and J 1 base short, with 6 bases between. The length of the CDR3 is 14 residues. The germline V gene encodes CDR1 SGHRS and CDR2 YFSETQ. Written as DNA, the CDR3 is TGCGCCAGCAGCTTGCAGGGGTCCTACAATGAGCAGTTCTTC. It codes for CASSLQGSYNEQFF.

The chain couples TRBV7-9 to TRBJ2-3; 7 nucleotides agree with TRBD1. V lost 5 bases and J lost 6; bases outside the gene matches: 17. From germline, CDR1 is SEHNR and CDR2 FQNEAQ (reference sequence). The length of the CDR3 is 17 residues. CDR3 in DNA: TGTGCCAGCAGCCATACTGGGACAGCGTCGGGATTGGATACGCAGTATTTT. Translating it yields CASSHTGTASGLDTQYF.

V usage is TRBV7-8 and J usage is TRBJ1-2; D not certain. Between the trimmed V and J ends, which lost 5 bases and 6 bases, there was a span of 10 bases. Per germline, CDR1 SGHVS and CDR2 FQNEAQ. The CDR3 loop spans 12 amino acids. CDR3 in amino acids: CASSLVPDGYTF. The CDR3 coding sequence is TGTGCCAGCAGCCTTGTACCGGATGGCTACACCTTC. Full variable domain (remainder filled in from reference TRBV7-8 and TRBJ1-2): GAGVSQSPRYKVAKRGQDVALRCDPISGHVSLFWYQQALGQGPEFLTYFQNEAQLDKSGLPSDRFFAERPEGSVSTLKIQRTQQEDSAVYLCASSLVPDGYTFGSGTRLTVV.

CDR3 coding DNA: TGTGCCAGCAGCACGGGGGGCCGCACTGAAGCTTTCTTT. It codes for CASSTGGRTEAFF. The chain couples TRBV6-2 or TRBV6-3 to TRBJ1-1, with a tentative D call TRBD1 (6 bases). The CDR3 consists of 13 residues. V was cut by 6 bases and J by 4 bases, with 12 bases left in between. Germline CDR1 MNHEY, CDR2 SVGEGT.

The chain links TRBV18 to TRBJ2-1, with 7 nucleotides matching TRBD1. CDR3 length equals 12 residues. CDR1 and CDR2 from the germline V gene are KGHSH and LQKENI. Trimming took 6 bases from V and 9 from J; bases not matched to a gene: 5. As DNA, the CDR3 is TGTGCCAGCTCCGACAGGGCTGGTGAGCAGTTCTTC. Translation gives CASSDRAGEQFF.

This sequence joins TRBV4-3 and TRBJ1-5; the match to TRBD1 covers 8 bases. The V and J ends lost 3 bases and 7 bases, in that order; junction bases with no gene match: 8. CDR1 and CDR2 (germline): LGHNA, YSLEER. The CDR3 is made up of 15 amino acids. This CDR3 is CASSQDDRGRQPQHF. The DNA of the CDR3 is TGCGCCAGCAGCCAGGATGACAGGGGTCGACAGCCCCAGCATTTT.

In this sample, this clone turned up once. The rearrangement links TRBV6-2 or TRBV6-3 to TRBJ2-7; 12 bases are a match to TRBD2. CDR1 and CDR2 (germline): MNHEY, SVGEGT. V lost 2 bases, J lost 3 bases, and 2 bases stayed unmatched. The CDR3 consists of 15 residues. The CDR3 DNA reads TGTGCCAGCAGTTACCCGACTAGCGGGGGCTACGAGCAGTACTTC. Its translation is CASSYPTSGGYEQYF.

The chain has TRBV7-3 and TRBJ2-1; 7 bases line up with TRBD2. CDR3 length: 18 amino acids. CDR1 and CDR2 from the germline V gene are SGHTA and FQGTGA. V trimming: 5 bases; J trimming: 4 bases; junction bases outside the gene matches: 17. The CDR3 DNA sequence: TGTGCCAGCAGCCTCGTCCCACCCACAGCGGGACCTTACAATGAGCAGTTCTTC. Translating gives CASSLVPPTAGPYNEQFF.

This chain links TRBV5-4 with TRBJ2-7, with 9 bases fitting TRBD2. This CDR3 region has 16 residues. The germline CDR1 and CDR2 sequences are SGHNT and YYREEE (reference sequence). The V segment lost 4 bases and the J segment 2 bases; nucleotides outside the gene matches: 10. The CDR3 DNA reads as TGTGCCAGCAGCCTCGACCCTCTAGCGGGAACCTACGAGCAGTACTTC. It codes for CASSLDPLAGTYEQYF. Filled out from reference TRBV5-4 and TRBJ2-7, the complete variable domain reads ETGVTQSPTHLIKTRGQQVTLRCSSQSGHNTVSWYQQALGQGPQFIFQYYREEENGRGNFPPRFSGLQFPNYSSELNVNALELDDSALYLCASSLDPLAGTYEQYFGPGTRLTVT.

The rearrangement uses TRBV7-9 and TRBJ1-1, with unresolved D. V shed 1 base and J shed 4 bases, with 10 bases lying between them. This CDR3 contains 14 residues. Germline CDR1 SEHNR, CDR2 FQNEAQ (reference sequence). The chain's CDR3 is CASSLVLYGTEAFF. CDR3 nucleotide sequence: TGTGCCAGCAGCTTAGTACTCTATGGCACTGAAGCTTTCTTT.

The gene calls are TRBV3-1 (or the pseudogene TRBV3-2) and TRBJ2-5, with TRBD1 matching over 7 bases. CDR3 length: 13 residues. The germline gives CDR1 LGHDT, CDR2 YNNKEL (reference sequence). Trimming at V came to 4 bases and at J to 3 bases, leaving 2 bases not matched to a gene. CDR3 nucleotides: TGTGCCAGCAGCCTCGGGACAGAAGAGACCCAGTACTTC. Its protein is CASSLGTEETQYF.

This chain joins TRBV27 and TRBJ1-6; no definite D call. The length of the CDR3 is 20 residues. Trimming shortened V by 5 bases and J by 1 base, and 24 bases separated the two germline ends. Germline loops: CDR1 MNHEY, CDR2 SMNVEV (reference sequence). CDR3: CASSSRGSVVRGSYNSPLHF. Here the CDR3 DNA reads TGTGCCAGCAGTAGCCGGGGATCAGTGGTGAGAGGGTCCTATAATTCACCCCTCCACTTT.

The rearrangement uses TRBV10-3 and TRBJ2-1; TRBD2 agrees at 8 bases. This CDR3 region has 15 residues. J was trimmed by 6 bases and V by 3 bases; bases with no gene match: 7. Germline V gives CDR1 ENHRY, CDR2 SYGVKD. As DNA, the CDR3 is TGTGCCATCAGTGAAGGGGTACTAGCGGCCAATGAGCAGTTCTTC. The encoded protein is CAISEGVLAANEQFF.

A few counts support this clone. DNA for the CDR3: TGTGCCAGCTCACTTAATCCACCGGGACAGGGGGCGAATGAGCAGTTCTTC. Its protein product is CASSLNPPGQGANEQFF. The chain links TRBV18 to TRBJ2-1, with 12 bases lining up with TRBD1. The CDR3 sequence is 17 residues long. Looked up from germline, CDR1 is KGHSH and CDR2 is LQKENI. J was trimmed by 7 bases and V by 4 bases; bases with no gene match: 11. The variable domain in full, with the rest retrieved from reference TRBV18 and TRBJ2-1, is NAGVMQNPRHLVRRRGQEARLRCSPMKGHSHVYWYRQLPEEGLKFMVYLQKENIIDESGMPKERFSAEFPKEGPSILRIQQVVRGDSAAYFCASSLNPPGQGANEQFFGPGTRLTVL.

This chain uses TRBV19 with TRBJ1-4; TRBD1 is a possible D gene (6 bases). CDR1 and CDR2 from the germline V gene are LNHDA and SQIVND (reference sequence). V lost 5 bases to trimming and J lost 6 bases, with 16 bases between them. The CDR3 runs 15 residues. The CDR3 is CASSGDRRGDEKLFF. The CDR3 DNA reads TGTGCCAGTAGTGGTGACAGGCGGGGGGATGAAAAACTGTTTTTT.

This chain connects TRBV7-9 to TRBJ2-1; 13 bases match TRBD2. The trim removed 6 bases at V and 9 bases at J, leaving 14 bases unmatched. Germline V CDR1 and CDR2: SEHNR, FQNEAQ (reference sequence). CDR3 size: 17 residues. The CDR3 nucleotides are TGTGCCAGCAGGCTCCCCCCAGGACTAGCGGGAGTTGGTGAGCAGTTCTTC. This gives the protein CASRLPPGLAGVGEQFF.

This clone occurred once. The rearrangement uses TRBV5-8 and TRBJ1-2; 7 bases fit TRBD1. The CDR3 contains 13 residues. V lost 4 bases to trimming and J lost 6 bases; unmatched junction nucleotides: 6. Germline V CDR1 and CDR2: SGHTS, YDEGEE. The CDR3 is CASSPDRVNGYTF. DNA for the CDR3: TGTGCCAGCAGCCCCGACAGGGTAAATGGCTACACCTTC. Full variable domain (remainder filled in from reference TRBV5-8 and TRBJ1-2): EAGVTQSPTHLIKTRGQQATLRCSPISGHTSVYWYQQALGLGLQFLLWYDEGEERNRGNFPPRFSGRQFPNYSSELNVNALELEDSALYLCASSPDRVNGYTFGSGTRLTVV.

The sample holds a few counts of this clone. The chain has TRBV30 and TRBJ1-5; TRBD1 agrees at 8 bases. V trimming: 0 bases; J trimming: 2 bases; junction bases outside the gene matches: 3. CDR3 size: 15 residues. Germline V gene lookup returns CDR1 GTSNPN and CDR2 SVGIG (reference sequence). Here the CDR3 DNA reads TGTGCCTGGAGTGTTGACAGGGGCGGCAATCAGCCCCAGCATTTT. It translates to CAWSVDRGGNQPQHF.

V usage is TRBV13 and J usage is TRBJ2-1; TRBD2 aligns across 7 bases. CDR1 PRHDT and CDR2 FYEKMQ come from the germline V gene (reference sequence). This CDR3 has 17 residues. Unmatched junction bases numbered 5, after V lost 0 bases and J lost 0 bases. The CDR3 nucleotides are TGTGCCAGCAGCTTAGGGGGCGGGGGACCCTCCTACAATGAGCAGTTCTTC. Its translation is CASSLGGGGPSYNEQFF.

The chain combines TRBV18 with TRBJ1-1; D may be TRBD1 (5 bases). Germline CDR1 and CDR2: KGHSH and LQKENI. This CDR3 is built from 15 residues. The V end lost 0 bases, the J end lost 7 bases, and 15 bases lay between the germline ends. CDR3 sequence: CASSPPRVGEGEAFF. The CDR3, as DNA: TGTGCCAGCTCACCACCAAGGGTAGGGGAGGGTGAAGCTTTCTTT.

CDR3 amino acids: CAISDLTGDRTEAFF. For the CDR3, the DNA is TGTGCCATCAGTGATTTAACAGGGGATAGAACTGAAGCTTTCTTT. V usage is TRBV10-3 and J usage is TRBJ1-1; TRBD1 matches at 7 bases. Germline CDR1 is ENHRY and CDR2 is SYGVKD. V dropped 3 bases and J dropped 5; count of bases not matched to a gene: 9. The CDR3 is 15 amino acids.

The V gene is TRBV28, the J gene TRBJ1-5; D is undetermined. The germline gives CDR1 MDHEN, CDR2 SYDVKM. This CDR3 region has 16 residues. Trimming took 5 bases from V and 2 from J, leaving 16 bases between them. The CDR3 bases are TGTGCCAGCAGTCCGACGAAGAGAGGTGGCAATCAGCCCCAGCATTTT. Translation gives CASSPTKRGGNQPQHF.

This clone was counted at least ten times. V is TRBV5-4 and J is TRBJ1-2; TRBD1 is a possible D gene (5 bases). The CDR3 runs 15 residues. Germline lookup yields CDR1 SGHNT and CDR2 YYREEE (reference sequence). Trimming removed 4 bases from V and 6 bases from J, with 19 bases in between. CDR3 bases: TGTGCCAGCAGCCCAAACTGGGGGGGTTTGGATGGCTACACCTTC. This translates into CASSPNWGGLDGYTF.